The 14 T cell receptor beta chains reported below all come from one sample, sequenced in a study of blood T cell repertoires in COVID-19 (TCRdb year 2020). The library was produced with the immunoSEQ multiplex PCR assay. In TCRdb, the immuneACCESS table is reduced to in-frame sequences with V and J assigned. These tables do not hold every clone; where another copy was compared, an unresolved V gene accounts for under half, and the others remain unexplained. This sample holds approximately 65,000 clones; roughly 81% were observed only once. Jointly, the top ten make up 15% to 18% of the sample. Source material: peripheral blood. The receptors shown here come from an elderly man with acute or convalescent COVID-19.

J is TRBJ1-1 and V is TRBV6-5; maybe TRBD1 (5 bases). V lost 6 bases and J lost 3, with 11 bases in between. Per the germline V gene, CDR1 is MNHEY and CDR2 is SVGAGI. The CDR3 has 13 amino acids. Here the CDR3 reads CASSGGWDTEAFF. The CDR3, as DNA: TGTGCCAGCAGCGGGGGGTGGGACACTGAAGCTTTCTTT.

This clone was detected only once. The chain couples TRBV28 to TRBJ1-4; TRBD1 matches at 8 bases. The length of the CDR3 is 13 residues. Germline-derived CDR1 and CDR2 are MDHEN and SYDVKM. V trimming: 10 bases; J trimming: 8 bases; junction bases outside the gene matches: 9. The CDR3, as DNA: TGTGCCACCCGGGACAGGTCAAACGAAAAACTGTTTTTT. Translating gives CATRDRSNEKLFF.

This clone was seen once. This CDR3 is CASSLTGLWLETQYF. As DNA, the CDR3 is TGTGCCAGCAGTTTAACGGGACTATGGTTAGAGACCCAGTACTTC. This chain uses TRBV27 with TRBJ2-5; 7 positions agree with TRBD2. Germline CDR1 is MNHEY and CDR2 is SMNVEV (reference sequence). The CDR3 is 15 residues long. The V segment lost 2 bases and the J segment 4 bases; nucleotides outside the gene matches: 7.

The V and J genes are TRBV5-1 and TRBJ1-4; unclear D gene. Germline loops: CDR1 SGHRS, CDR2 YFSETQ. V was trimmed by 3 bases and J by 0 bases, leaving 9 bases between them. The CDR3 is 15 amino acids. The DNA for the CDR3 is TGCGCCAGCAGCTCCAACAGTGCAACTAATGAAAAACTGTTTTTT. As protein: CASSSNSATNEKLFF.

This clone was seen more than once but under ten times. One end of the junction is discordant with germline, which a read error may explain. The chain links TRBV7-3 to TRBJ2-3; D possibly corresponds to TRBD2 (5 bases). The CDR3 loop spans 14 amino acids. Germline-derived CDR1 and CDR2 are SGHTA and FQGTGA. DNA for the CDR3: TGTGCCAGCAGGTTAACAGCGGGCACAGATACGCAGTATTTT. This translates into CASRLTAGTDTQYF.

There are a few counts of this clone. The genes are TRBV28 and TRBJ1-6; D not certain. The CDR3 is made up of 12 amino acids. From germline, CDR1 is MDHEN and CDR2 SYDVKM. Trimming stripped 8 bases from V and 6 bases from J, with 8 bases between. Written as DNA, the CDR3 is TGTGCCAGCTACAAATCTAATTCACCCCTCCACTTT. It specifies CASYKSNSPLHF.

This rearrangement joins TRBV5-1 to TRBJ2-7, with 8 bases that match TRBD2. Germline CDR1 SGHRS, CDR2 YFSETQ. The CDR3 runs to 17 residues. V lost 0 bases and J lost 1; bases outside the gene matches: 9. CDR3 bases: TGCGCCAGCAGCTTGGCACCGTCTGAGCGGGGGTCCTACGAGCAGTACTTC. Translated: CASSLAPSERGSYEQYF.

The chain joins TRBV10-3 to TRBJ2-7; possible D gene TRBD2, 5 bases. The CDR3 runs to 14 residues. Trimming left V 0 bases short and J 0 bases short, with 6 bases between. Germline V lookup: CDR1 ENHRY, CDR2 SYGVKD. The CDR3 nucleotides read TGTGCCATCAGTGAGTCGGGGAGCTCCTACGAGCAGTACTTC. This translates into CAISESGSSYEQYF.

The CDR3 is CASSLRGPGTEAFF. CDR3 DNA: TGTGCCAGCAGTCTCAGGGGGCCGGGGACTGAAGCTTTCTTT. This chain connects TRBV28 to TRBJ1-1, with 8 bases aligning to TRBD1. The CDR3 has 14 amino acids. J was trimmed by 5 bases and V by 5 bases; bases with no gene match: 7. The germline gives CDR1 MDHEN, CDR2 SYDVKM.

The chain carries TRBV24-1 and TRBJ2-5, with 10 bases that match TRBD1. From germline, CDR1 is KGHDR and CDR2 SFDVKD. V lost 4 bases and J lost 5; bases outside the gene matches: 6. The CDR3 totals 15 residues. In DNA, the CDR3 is TGTGCCACCAGTGACCCAGGACAGGGGGGTGAGACCCAGTACTTC. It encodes CATSDPGQGGETQYF.

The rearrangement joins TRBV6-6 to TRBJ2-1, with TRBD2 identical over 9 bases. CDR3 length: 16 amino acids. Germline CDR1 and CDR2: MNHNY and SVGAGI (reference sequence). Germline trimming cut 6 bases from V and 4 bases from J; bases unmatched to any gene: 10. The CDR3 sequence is CASSMVAGAGYNEQFF. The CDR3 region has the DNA TGTGCCAGCAGCATGGTAGCGGGAGCAGGTTACAATGAGCAGTTCTTC.

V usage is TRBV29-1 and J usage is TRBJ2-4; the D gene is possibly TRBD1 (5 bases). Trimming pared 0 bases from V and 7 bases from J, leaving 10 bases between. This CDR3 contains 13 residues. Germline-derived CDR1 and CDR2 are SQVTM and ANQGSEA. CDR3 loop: CSVEEARANIQYF. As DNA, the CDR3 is TGCAGCGTTGAAGAGGCCAGGGCGAACATTCAGTACTTC.

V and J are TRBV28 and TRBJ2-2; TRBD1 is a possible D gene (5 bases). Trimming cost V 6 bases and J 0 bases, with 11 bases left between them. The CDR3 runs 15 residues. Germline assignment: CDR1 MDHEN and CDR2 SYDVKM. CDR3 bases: TGTGCCAGCAGCCAGACAGTTACGAACACCGGGGAGCTGTTTTTT. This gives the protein CASSQTVTNTGELFF.

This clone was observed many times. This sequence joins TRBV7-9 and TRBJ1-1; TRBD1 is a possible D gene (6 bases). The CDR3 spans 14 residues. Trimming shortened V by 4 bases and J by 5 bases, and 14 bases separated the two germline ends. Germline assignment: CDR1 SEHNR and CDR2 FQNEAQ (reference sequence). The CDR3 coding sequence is TGTGCCAGCAGCTCCTTCAGGGGTGTTACTGAAGCTTTCTTT. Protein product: CASSSFRGVTEAFF.